This TCR beta chain came from a study of shared clonotypes between healthy human individuals. Findings of the study overall: Naive subsets typically showed greater estimated richness than memory subsets. Shared clonotypes: roughly 4.5% naive CD4, roughly 4% naive CD8, less than 2.5% memory CD4, 0.4% to 0.5% memory CD8.

Details on this clone: The antigen is undetermined.

The table came from immunoSEQ multiplex PCR; TCRdb's copy has only in-frame clones and leaves some out. The table has approximately 2,000,000 clones, under 95% seen once. The CDR3 runs 17 residues. V dropped 0 bases and J dropped 0; count of bases not matched to a gene: 4. Germline CDR1 and CDR2: LGHNA and YNFKEQ. Memory CD4+ cells were the fraction left after CD45RA+ naive selection. The sequence was collected from a man aged 18-30 years in good health. Some clones in this sample may be carry-over from other donors' samples. The sample taken for sequencing was naive CD4+ T cells from PBMCs. The subset is: CD45RA+ positively selected. The V gene is TRBV4-2, the J gene TRBJ2-1; 8 bases map to TRBD2. Here the CDR3 reads CASSQDFSGNSYNEQFF. The CDR3 region has the DNA TGTGCCAGCAGCCAAGACTTTAGCGGGAACTCCTACAATGAGCAGTTCTTC.